This T cell receptor beta chain was found in a study of esophageal squamous cell carcinoma tumors (dated by TCRdb to about 2021). In terms of the full investigation: Patients were split into immuno relation high and low groups by principal component analysis with K-means clustering of immunohistochemical T-cell and checkpoint marker values. Across the approximately eleven cases, around 1,600,000 TCRalpha and some 1.2 million TCRbeta total reads were obtained, of which approximately 31,000 and 34,000 were unique. The purpose of the study was to evaluate TCR repertoire diversity and shared TCR repertoires of T cells in the tumor environment of esophageal squamous cell carcinoma. In Japan, approximately 53 patients with esophageal squamous cell carcinoma who were treated surgically made up the wider cohort, which included roughly 20 high and 30 or so low immuno relation cases. TCR sequencing covered some 10 patients: five randomly selected high immuno relation cases and five background-matched low immuno relation cases.

Findings and caveats that apply to the study as a whole: In about 30% of the 10 cases, a single TCRalpha VJ recombination dominated, and TCRalpha diversity seemed to be reduced. Shared V|J recombination candidates may have been selected by chance because variation in the TCRalphabeta repertoire was large. Only a few cases were included in the TCR repertoire analysis, and no investigation at the CDR3 clonotype level was performed. Since the TCRalpha and TCRbeta chains were sequenced separately, neither the chain pairing nor the recognized antigens could be determined. Total TCR repertoire counts did not differ between groups, but significant repertoire counts were higher in the high immuno relation group.

Patients who had received neoadjuvant chemotherapy or for whom clinical information was lacking were excluded from enrollment. The TCR-sequenced cases shown were male and underwent subtotal esophagectomy with 2- or 3-field lymphadenectomy. No T-cell sorting was done; instead, RNA was pulled from bulk tumor tissue sections using a Qiagen AllPrep kit. Until RNA extraction, small sections of tumor tissue removed at surgery were kept in RNAlater reagent at -80 degrees C. Receptor amplification or capture employed 5' RACE. A PCR using KAPA HiFi with TCRalpha or TCRbeta constant-region primers and a P20EA primer was followed by a nested second PCR with CA2 or CB2. Amplification of TCR genes was performed by unbiased adaptor ligation RT-PCR, in which reverse transcription was carried out with Superscript III and a polyT18-containing BSL-18E primer. After second-strand synthesis and blunting, the P10EA/P20EA adaptor was ligated to the cDNA 5' end, followed by NotI digestion. For both the first and second PCRs, around 20 cycles of 98 degrees C for 20 s, 65 degrees C for 30 s and 72 degrees C for 1 min were run. Amplicons were indexed with the Nextera XT Index kit v2 Set A, pooled equimolarly and quantified on a Qubit 2.0 Fluorometer. Sequencing used the Illumina MiSeq platform with 2x300 bp paired-end reads. In the source study's methods: Using Repertoire Genesis software ver.1.0, reads were assigned to V and J genes based on the highest identity to IMGT reference sequences. The CDR3 region was defined as running from Cys104 to Phe118 plus Gly119 and was then translated, while a unique sequence read was defined by a distinct combination of V, J and CDR3 amino acids. Shared V|J combinations were selected as significant in both a Fisher's exact test in edgeR and a Mann Whitney U test. After singletons were removed and 500 repertoire combinations were bootstrapped, the repertoire dissimilarity index was calculated with the R rdi package. TCRdb redid the processing of the public reads, applying fastp at Q25 and MiXCR, and retained in-frame beta chains. Every CDR3 protein is listed once, alongside the most common genes and DNA of its rows. The V and J calls and clone size are TCRdb's, not the authors'. The sample yields approximately 1,200 distinct CDR3 sequences; about 13% were counted once. The top ten constitute 31% of the sample.

Turning to this clonotype: Its antigen remains unidentified. The junction departs from germline at one end; a sequencing error may be responsible.

The material sequenced was tumor tissue. The origin of this receptor is a man aged 45-85 years with esophageal squamous cell carcinoma.

The CDR3 reads CANSLLAAGNSDTQYF. The base sequence is TGTGCCAACAGCTTACTGGCTGCGGGAAATTCAGATACGCAGTATTTT. The chain was built from TRBV7-3 and TRBJ2-3, and the D gene may be TRBD2, 6 bases matching. The CDR3 measures 16 amino acids from cysteine to phenylalanine. Of the read, only the CDR3 DNA is kept; its 48 bases are in frame from base 1. The germline V gene yields SGHTA for CDR1 and FQGTGA for CDR2.